The clone carrying this TCR beta chain showed up many times. The germline V gene encodes CDR1 MNHEY and CDR2 SVGAGI. Deletions cut 0 bases from V and 8 bases from J, with 13 bases between. The CDR3 has 14 residues. This sample was taken from a study of identical twins. TCRdb used MiXCR to reprocess the 5' RACE reads, holding one entry per CDR3 protein. The table includes about 730,000 distinct CDR3 sequences, 21% detected once. These data also formed part of another study, on T cells expressing NK-cell markers.

The chain couples TRBV6-5 to TRBJ1-2, with D unresolved. The origin of this receptor is a woman younger than 30 in good health. Sequences were obtained from PBMCs. This CDR3 is CASSYSIRGFGYTF. For the CDR3, the DNA is TGTGCCAGCAGTTACTCAATTCGGGGTTTCGGCTACACCTTC.